Shown below are 30 T cell receptor beta chains from a single sample sequenced in a study of liver allograft versus peripheral blood T cells (dated by TCRdb to 2019 to 2021). For the study in its entirety: T cell receptor repertoires present within transplanted livers were compared with repertoires in the peripheral blood of liver transplant recipients.

Sequencer: Illumina MiSeq. TCRdb reprocessing: public reads trimmed at Q25 with fastp, clones called with MiXCR, in-frame beta chains kept. Each CDR3 protein appears once, grouped with its most common genes and DNA. In all, the sample holds just over 8,500 distinct CDR3 sequences, and approximately 15% of those were seen once. The top ten clonotypes cover 1.5% to 2% of the sample. All receptors derive from a human patient who had a liver transplant. Some T cells present after a transplant may be cells of the graft donor.

The J gene is TRBJ2-7, the V gene TRBV6-5; 8 positions agree with TRBD2. CDR1 and CDR2 from the germline V gene are MNHEY and SVGAGI. This CDR3 is 15 amino acids long. After removal of 6 bases from V and 2 bases from J, the junction contained 9 bases not matched to a gene. The CDR3 spells CASSLTGGGAYEQYF. The CDR3 coding sequence is TGTGCCAGCAGCCTAACGGGGGGGGGGGCCTACGAGCAGTACTTC.

By sample fraction, this clonotype is medium-sized. The rearrangement joins TRBV6-5 to TRBJ2-7; 10 bases agree with TRBD1. This CDR3 comprises 14 residues. V lost 2 bases to trimming and J lost 2 bases; unmatched junction nucleotides: 0. From germline, CDR1 is MNHEY and CDR2 SVGAGI. The CDR3 loop is CASSYGTGAYEQYF. In nucleotides, the CDR3 is TGTGCCAGCAGTTACGGGACAGGGGCCTACGAGCAGTACTTC.

A note on this clonotype: The junction and the germline gene differ at one end; a read error may be behind it. V gene TRBV12-3 or TRBV12-4 combines with J gene TRBJ2-1, with D unclear. This CDR3 region has 11 residues. The CDR3 DNA reads as TGTGCCAGCAGTTTCTACGATGAGCAGTTCTTC. Protein sequence: CASSFYDEQFF.

This clonotype has more than one count but fewer than ten. This rearrangement joins TRBV7-9 to TRBJ2-7; either TRBD1 or TRBD2 may fit D (5 bases each). The CDR3 loop spans 15 amino acids. The germline V gene encodes CDR1 SEHNR and CDR2 FQNEAQ (reference sequence). With 1 base removed from V and 2 bases from J, the gap between germline ends came to 12 bases. The CDR3 protein is CASSLGGARTYEQYF. In DNA, the CDR3 is TGTGCCAGCAGCTTAGGAGGGGCCCGAACCTACGAGCAGTACTTC.

V is TRBV18 and J is TRBJ1-2, with a tentative D call TRBD1 (5 bases). This CDR3 is 15 amino acids long. With 2 bases removed from V and 4 bases from J, the gap between germline ends came to 14 bases. The germline CDR1 and CDR2 sequences are KGHSH and LQKENI. CDR3 loop: CASSPYLRGLYGYTF. The CDR3 DNA reads as TGTGCCAGCTCACCATATCTTCGGGGCCTCTATGGCTACACCTTC.

This clonotype was seen only once. In DNA, the CDR3 is TGTGCCAGCAGTGTCCGCCGATGGAACACTGAAGCTTTCTTT. This translates into CASSVRRWNTEAFF. The chain couples TRBV2 to TRBJ1-1; no firm D call. The ends were cut back, 4 bases at V and 1 base at J, with 10 bases in the middle. The CDR3 covers 14 residues. The germline V gene encodes CDR1 SNHLY and CDR2 FYNNEI.

In this sample, this clonotype is medium-sized. J is TRBJ1-1 and V is TRBV19; 11 nucleotides agree with TRBD1. The CDR3 consists of 15 residues. Trimming removed 4 bases from V and 3 bases from J; junction bases left unmatched: 4. Germline assignment: CDR1 LNHDA and CDR2 SQIVND (reference sequence). CDR3 residues: CASSSWTGGYTEAFF. In DNA, the CDR3 is TGTGCCAGTAGTAGCTGGACAGGGGGCTACACTGAAGCTTTCTTT.

This clonotype was picked up a small number of times. Here the CDR3 reads CASSPTSNTEAFF. As DNA, the CDR3 is TGTGCCAGCAGTCCCACCTCGAACACTGAAGCTTTCTTT. The chain has TRBV12-3 or TRBV12-4 and TRBJ1-1; D is unclear. Trimming pared 5 bases from V and 1 base from J, leaving 8 bases between. This CDR3 contains 13 residues.

The chain carries TRBV12-3 or TRBV12-4 and TRBJ1-5; D gene ambiguous. V was shortened by 2 bases and J by 9 bases, with 11 bases between the two germline ends. CDR3 size: 13 residues. The CDR3, as DNA: TGTGCCAGCAGTTTAACCCCCCGTTCGCCCCAGCATTTT. As protein: CASSLTPRSPQHF.

By sample share, this clonotype is medium-sized. The chain is built from TRBV6-2 or TRBV6-3 and TRBJ2-7; TRBD2 is a possible D gene (5 bases). With 0 bases removed from V and 3 bases from J, the gap between germline ends came to 15 bases. Germline V CDR1 and CDR2: MNHEY, SVGEGT. CDR3 length: 16 amino acids. CDR3: CASSYSVGEGVYEQYF. CDR3 DNA sequence: TGTGCCAGCAGTTACTCGGTAGGCGAGGGAGTCTACGAGCAGTACTTC.

In this sample, this clonotype turned up a few times. The chain uses TRBV6-5 and TRBJ1-1, with a weak D call TRBD1 (5 bases). The CDR3 loop spans 15 amino acids. The V end was cut by 7 bases, the J end by 5 bases, with 20 bases between. In germline, CDR1 is MNHEY, CDR2 SVGAGI. The CDR3 sequence is CASNPAGGEGTEAFF. The CDR3 DNA follows: TGTGCCAGCAACCCTGCCGGGGGTGAGGGGACTGAAGCTTTCTTT.

The sample holds a few counts of this clonotype. The V and J genes are TRBV20-1 and TRBJ1-2, with D perhaps TRBD1 (5 bases). Germline values: CDR1 DFQATT, CDR2 SNEGSKA (reference sequence). Trimming stripped 3 bases from V and 6 bases from J, with 17 bases between. CDR3 size: 14 residues. The CDR3: CSARSRENGDGYTF. In nucleotides, the CDR3 is TGCAGTGCTAGGTCCAGGGAAAATGGCGATGGCTACACCTTC.

About this clonotype: A read error is possible here, since a much larger clone lies one base away. The chain carries TRBV5-5 and TRBJ1-1; D may be TRBD1 (5 bases). Trimming took 1 base from V and 7 from J, leaving 11 bases between them. Germline CDR1 and CDR2: SGHKS and YYEKEE (reference sequence). CDR3 length: 13 residues. CDR3 nucleotides: TGTGCCAGCAGCTTGTTTACGGACAATGAAGCTTTCTTT. It yields the protein CASSLFTDNEAFF.

This clonotype was seen a few times. The chain recombines TRBV7-2 with TRBJ1-5; D is uncertain. This CDR3 is 12 amino acids long. Germline CDR1 reads SGHTA; CDR2 reads FQGNSA. Deletions cut 5 bases from V and 5 bases from J, with 7 bases between. In DNA form, the CDR3 reads TGTGCCAGCAGCAACAGAGATCAGCCCCAGCATTTT. It encodes CASSNRDQPQHF.

This clonotype is medium-sized in the sample. The chain combines TRBV29-1 with TRBJ2-1; TRBD1 aligns across 9 bases. The CDR3 is 16 amino acids. Germline lookup yields CDR1 SQVTM and CDR2 ANQGSEA. The V and J ends lost 5 bases and 8 bases, in that order; junction bases with no gene match: 16. Here the CDR3 reads CSVQGGRGQGDDEQFF. For the CDR3, the DNA is TGCAGCGTTCAGGGTGGTCGGGGACAGGGCGATGATGAGCAGTTCTTC.

As for this clonotype: This may be a read error, as it is one base from a much larger clone. The CDR3 bases are TGTGTCAGCAGCTCGTCTGGGACATCTGGAAACACCATATATTTT. As protein: CVSSSSGTSGNTIYF. The chain recombines TRBV5-5 with TRBJ1-3, with D possibly TRBD1 on 6 matching bases. This CDR3 is built from 15 residues. The germline CDR1 and CDR2 sequences are SGHKS and YYEKEE (reference sequence). The complete variable domain, with remaining parts taken from reference TRBV5-5 and TRBJ1-3, reads DAGVTQSPTHLIKTRGQQVTLRCSPISGHKSVSWYQQVLGQGPQFIFQYYEKEERGRGNFPDRFSARQFPNYSSELNVNALLLGDSALYLCVSSSSGTSGNTIYFGEGSWLTVV.

This clonotype is termed medium-sized. The genes are TRBV7-2 and TRBJ1-2; D is possibly TRBD1 (5 bases). The CDR3 runs 16 residues. Germline assignment: CDR1 SGHTA and CDR2 FQGNSA. The V and J ends lost 4 bases and 0 bases respectively, with 15 bases between them. CDR3 sequence: CASSSGAGTANYGYTF. The CDR3 DNA is TGTGCCAGCAGCTCCGGGGCCGGGACGGCTAACTATGGCTACACCTTC. Complete variable domain (other parts from reference TRBV7-2 and TRBJ1-2): GAGVSQSPSNKVTEKGKDVELRCDPISGHTALYWYRQSLGQGLEFLIYFQGNSAPDKSGLPSDRFSAERTGGSVSTLTIQRTQQEDSAVYLCASSSGAGTANYGYTFGSGTRLTVV.

This clonotype came up many times. The chain recombines TRBV6-6 with TRBJ2-7; no definite D call. The CDR3 consists of 18 residues. Trimming took 0 bases from V and 3 from J, leaving 21 bases between them. Germline assignment: CDR1 MNHNY and CDR2 SVGAGI (reference sequence). The CDR3 DNA follows: TGTGCCAGCAGTTACTCGATCCCCCAGGCAGCTACCAACTACGAGCAGTACTTC. Its translation: CASSYSIPQAATNYEQYF.

About this clonotype: This clone may be a read error of a much larger clone one base away. V usage is TRBV19 and J usage is TRBJ1-5, with D possibly matching TRBD1 (5 bases). The CDR3 is made up of 16 amino acids. Germline CDR1 reads LNHDA; CDR2 reads SQIVND (reference sequence). The CDR3 reads CTSSPWGEGRNQPQHF. For the CDR3, the DNA is TGTACCAGTAGTCCTTGGGGGGAGGGCCGGAATCAGCCCCAGCATTTT.

This clonotype is categorized as medium-sized. This rearrangement joins TRBV6-1 to TRBJ1-2; D is uncertain. V lost 1 base, J lost 5 bases, and 2 bases lay in between. Germline CDR1 MNHNS, CDR2 SASEGT. The CDR3 contains 11 residues. CDR3: CASSEGYGYTF. In nucleotides, the CDR3 is TGTGCCAGCAGTGAAGGGTATGGCTACACCTTC.

This clonotype was observed a few times. The V gene is TRBV20-1, the J gene TRBJ1-4, with 9 nucleotides matching TRBD1. There are 15 residues in the CDR3. The V segment lost 6 bases and the J segment 7 bases; nucleotides outside the gene matches: 12. Germline V lookup: CDR1 DFQATT, CDR2 SNEGSKA (reference sequence). The CDR3 sequence: CSASTGGEQGEKLFF. CDR3 nucleotides: TGCAGTGCCTCCACAGGGGGCGAGCAGGGTGAAAAACTGTTTTTT.

As regards this clonotype: A much larger clone lies one base from this, so it may be a read error. The chain recombines TRBV7-2 with TRBJ1-2; D possibly corresponds to TRBD1 (5 bases). CDR1 and CDR2 from the germline V gene are SGHTA and FQGNSA. CDR3 size: 12 residues. The CDR3 DNA sequence: TGTGCCGGCAGCTTATCAGGGCGCGGCTACACCTTC. Amino acids: CAGSLSGRGYTF.

By frequency in the sample, this clonotype is medium-sized (0.01 to 0.1%). The rearrangement links TRBV5-4 to TRBJ1-6, with D perhaps TRBD1 (6 bases). The V end lost 2 bases, the J end lost 10 bases, and 13 bases lay between the germline ends. Germline CDR1 SGHNT, CDR2 YYREEE (reference sequence). There are 14 residues in the CDR3. For the CDR3, the DNA is TGTGCCAGCAGCTTCGGACAGATTCAATCACCCCTCCACTTT. It yields the protein CASSFGQIQSPLHF.

The chain combines TRBV10-3 with TRBJ1-5; 7 positions agree with TRBD1. The CDR3 has 14 residues. Per the germline V gene, CDR1 is ENHRY and CDR2 is SYGVKD. V gave up 2 bases and J gave up 3 bases; unmatched junction bases: 1. The CDR3 is CAISEDRDNQPQHF. CDR3 nucleotides: TGTGCCATCAGTGAGGACAGGGACAATCAGCCCCAGCATTTT.

The chain recombines TRBV4-1 with TRBJ1-4; no definite D call. The V gene's germline CDR1 is MGHRA and CDR2 YSYEKL. V lost 2 bases, J lost 4 bases, and 5 bases lay in between. CDR3 length: 13 amino acids. DNA for the CDR3: TGCGCCAGCAGCCAACCCCTTAATGAAAAACTGTTTTTT. It yields the protein CASSQPLNEKLFF.

By its share, this clonotype is medium-sized. The genes are TRBV14 and TRBJ1-2; D unresolved. V was pared by 2 bases and J by 3 bases, with 10 bases between. CDR3 length equals 14 residues. CDR1 is SGHDN and CDR2 is FVKESK in the germline V gene. The CDR3 protein is CASSQSARDYGYTF. CDR3 nucleotide sequence: TGTGCCAGCAGCCAATCGGCAAGGGACTATGGCTACACCTTC.

This clonotype has just a few counts. The V call is TRBV5-6, the J call TRBJ1-5; 7 nucleotides align to TRBD1. The CDR3 is 13 amino acids. Losses at the gene ends were 2 bases for V and 7 bases for J; bases not matched to a gene: 3. Germline CDR1 reads SGHDT; CDR2 reads YYEEEE. Here the CDR3 DNA reads TGTGCCAGCAGCTTTCAGGGGGAACAGCCCCAGCATTTT. Amino acid sequence: CASSFQGEQPQHF. The whole variable domain, filled in from reference TRBV5-6 and TRBJ1-5, reads DAGVTQSPTHLIKTRGQQVTLRCSPKSGHDTVSWYQQALGQGPQFIFQYYEEEERQRGNFPDRFSGHQFPNYSSELNVNALLLGDSALYLCASSFQGEQPQHFGDGTRLSIL.

In its sample, this clonotype was seen a few times. The chain combines TRBV20-1 with TRBJ1-5, with D hard to call. V lost 6 bases to trimming and J lost 7 bases, with 16 bases between them. Germline CDR1 DFQATT, CDR2 SNEGSKA (reference sequence). The CDR3 length is 13 residues. CDR3 region: CSACEVEGQPQHF. In DNA form, the CDR3 reads TGCAGTGCGTGCGAGGTAGAGGGACAGCCCCAGCATTTT.

By sample share, this clonotype is medium-sized. The rearrangement uses TRBV19 and TRBJ1-2; D call uncertain. Trimming removed 6 bases from V and 2 bases from J, with 10 bases in between. This CDR3 is 13 amino acids long. Germline values: CDR1 LNHDA, CDR2 SQIVND (reference sequence). The CDR3 DNA is TGTGCCAGTAGCCCCGGAGGGAACTATGGCTACACCTTC. This codes for CASSPGGNYGYTF.

This clonotype was recorded a few times. In DNA, the CDR3 is TGTGCCAGCAGCTTAGTGAGGTCAGCGATGAACACTGAAGCTTTCTTT. It specifies CASSLVRSAMNTEAFF. The V gene is TRBV7-9, the J gene TRBJ1-1; D is ambiguous. CDR3 length: 16 residues. Germline lookup yields CDR1 SEHNR and CDR2 FQNEAQ (reference sequence). V shed 1 base and J shed 0 bases, with 12 bases lying between them.